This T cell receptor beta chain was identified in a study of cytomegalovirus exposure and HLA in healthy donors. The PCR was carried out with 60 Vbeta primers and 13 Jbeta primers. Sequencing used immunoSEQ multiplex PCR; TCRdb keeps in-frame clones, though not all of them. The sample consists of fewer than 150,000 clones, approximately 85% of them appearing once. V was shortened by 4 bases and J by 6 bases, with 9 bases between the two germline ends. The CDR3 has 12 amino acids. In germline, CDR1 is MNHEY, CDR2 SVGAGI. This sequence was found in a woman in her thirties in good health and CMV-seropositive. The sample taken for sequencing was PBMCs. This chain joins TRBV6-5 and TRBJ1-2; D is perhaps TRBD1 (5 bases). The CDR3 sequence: CASSSAGDGYTF. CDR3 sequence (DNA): TGTGCCAGCAGTTCGGCGGGGGATGGCTACACCTTC.